This record looks at one TCR beta chain sequence and its context. Its antigen is undetermined. The source of the sample is a study of OX40 agonist ivuxolimab in advanced cancers. On the study more broadly: Averaging roughly 60 years in age, with a range of roughly 20 to 79, the cohort was 65% to 85% male. Checkpoint inhibitors had been given previously to about 40% of patients. Study-level results: There was clonal expansion of CD4+ and CD8+ blood T cells by week 6 at 0.1 to 3.0 mg/kg.

The repertoire was sequenced with immunoSEQ multiplex PCR; TCRdb's copy has only in-frame clones and lacks some. This table has fewer than 20,000 clones, 74% appearing once. V trimming: 5 bases; J trimming: 2 bases; junction bases outside the gene matches: 4. Germline V gene data show CDR1 as SGHTA and CDR2 as FQGNSA. The CDR3 consists of 15 residues. The chain combines TRBV7-2 with TRBJ2-3, with 10 bases aligning to TRBD2. This receptor was identified in an adult with an advanced solid tumor such as melanoma, head and neck, liver or kidney cancer. The sequences come from CD4+ or CD8+ T cells sorted from blood, collected in a trial of the OX40 agonist ivuxolimab. Here the CDR3 reads CASSPTSGVTDTQYF. In DNA form, the CDR3 reads TGTGCCAGCAGCCCCACTAGCGGGGTCACAGATACGCAGTATTTT. Full variable domain (outside the CDR3, taken from reference TRBV7-2 and TRBJ2-3): GAGVSQSPSNKVTEKGKDVELRCDPISGHTALYWYRQSLGQGLEFLIYFQGNSAPDKSGLPSDRFSAERTGGSVSTLTIQRTQQEDSAVYLCASSPTSGVTDTQYFGPGTRLTVL.